Below are 3 T cell receptor beta chains sequenced from a single sample in a study of chemoradiotherapy in HPV16-positive cancers. Sequencing used immunoSEQ multiplex PCR; TCRdb keeps in-frame clones, though not all of them. This sample yields approximately 980 clones, of which 94% are seen a single time; 4.4% belongs to the top ten. The specimen comprised tumor tissue, sampled from a patient who underwent chemoradiotherapy. Receptors were obtained from a human donor with HPV-associated anogenital cancer.

The chain joins TRBV7-9 to TRBJ1-4; tentatively, D is TRBD1 (6 bases). The CDR3 is 16 amino acids. CDR1 is SEHNR and CDR2 is FQNEAQ in the germline V gene (reference sequence). Trimming removed 7 bases from V and 2 bases from J, with 17 bases in between. The CDR3 DNA reads TGTGCCAGCACCCAGGGGATCGGGCGGACTAATGAAAAACTGTTTTTT. Residues: CASTQGIGRTNEKLFF.

The chain combines TRBV11-2 with TRBJ1-1; D uncertain. This CDR3 region has 12 residues. The germline V and J ends were trimmed by 5 bases and 7 bases, with 11 bases remaining between them. Germline values: CDR1 SGHAT, CDR2 FQNNGV. The CDR3 coding sequence is TGTGCCAGCAGCCTAGGCGTACATGAAGCTTTCTTT. This gives the protein CASSLGVHEAFF.

The V gene is TRBV5-4, the J gene TRBJ1-1; D call uncertain. The CDR3 length is 13 residues. The V end was cut by 3 bases, the J end by 8 bases, with 14 bases between. Germline V gene sequence: CDR1 SGHNT, CDR2 YYREEE (reference sequence). CDR3 sequence: CASSSYPTAEAFF. CDR3 bases: TGTGCCAGCAGCTCCTACCCCACAGCAGAAGCTTTCTTT.